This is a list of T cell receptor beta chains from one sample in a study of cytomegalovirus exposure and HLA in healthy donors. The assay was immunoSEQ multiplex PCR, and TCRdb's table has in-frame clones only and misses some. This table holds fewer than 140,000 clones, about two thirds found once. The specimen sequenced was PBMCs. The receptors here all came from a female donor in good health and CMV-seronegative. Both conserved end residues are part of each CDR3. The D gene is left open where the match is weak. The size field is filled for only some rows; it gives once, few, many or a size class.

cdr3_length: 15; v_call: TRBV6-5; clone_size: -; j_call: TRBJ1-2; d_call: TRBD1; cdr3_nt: TGTGCCAGCAGTTTCCGGGACAGGGTTTCGCGGGGCTACACCTTC; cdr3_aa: CASSFRDRVSRGYTF
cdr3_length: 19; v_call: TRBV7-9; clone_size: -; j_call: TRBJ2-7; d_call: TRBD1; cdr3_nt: TGTGCCAGCAGCTCCAAAGGGGCTTCCGGACAGGGGATCTCCTACGAGCAGTACTTC; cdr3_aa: CASSSKGASGQGISYEQYF
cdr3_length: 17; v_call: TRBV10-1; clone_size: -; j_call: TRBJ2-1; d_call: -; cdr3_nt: TGCGCCAGCAGTGAGTCGAAGGGTAGCCTGGGGCTCAATGAGCAGTTCTTC; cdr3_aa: CASSESKGSLGLNEQFF
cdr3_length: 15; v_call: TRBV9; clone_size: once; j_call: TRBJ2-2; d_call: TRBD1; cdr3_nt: TGTGCCAGCAGCGTACCGGGACAGTTGACCGGGGAGCTGTTTTTT; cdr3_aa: CASSVPGQLTGELFF
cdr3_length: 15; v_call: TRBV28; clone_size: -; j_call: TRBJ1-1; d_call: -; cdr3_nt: TGTGCCAGCCGGGTGGCGGGGACCTTAGTCACTGAAGCTTTCTTT; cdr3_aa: CASRVAGTLVTEAFF
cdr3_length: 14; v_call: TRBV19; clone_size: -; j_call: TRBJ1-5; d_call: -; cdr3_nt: TGTGCCAGTAGTCTAGTGGCAGTCAATCAGCCCCAGCATTTT; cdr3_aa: CASSLVAVNQPQHF
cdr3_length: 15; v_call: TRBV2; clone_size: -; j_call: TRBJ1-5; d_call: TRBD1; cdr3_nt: TGTGCCAGCAGACTGGGACAGCGAAGCAATCAGCCCCAGCATTTT; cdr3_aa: CASRLGQRSNQPQHF
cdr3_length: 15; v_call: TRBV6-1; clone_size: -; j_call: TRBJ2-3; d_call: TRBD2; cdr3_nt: TGTGCCAGCAGTGAGTCTAGCGGGAGTCCAGATACGCAGTATTTT; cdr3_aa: CASSESSGSPDTQYF
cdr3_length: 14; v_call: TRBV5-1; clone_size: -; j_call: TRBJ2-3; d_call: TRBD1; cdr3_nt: TGCGCCAGCAGTTCCTCAGGGGGTTTAGATACGCAGTATTTT; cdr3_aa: CASSSSGGLDTQYF
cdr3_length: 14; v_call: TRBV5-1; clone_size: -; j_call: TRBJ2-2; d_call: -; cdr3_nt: TGCGCCAGCAGCCCCGCGGGCAACACCGGGGAGCTGTTTTTT; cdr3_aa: CASSPAGNTGELFF
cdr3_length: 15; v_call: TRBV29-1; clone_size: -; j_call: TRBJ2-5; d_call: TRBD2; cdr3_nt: TGCAGCGCTCAAGAGGCTAGCGGGAGGGTAGGGACCCAGTACTTC; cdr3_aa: CSAQEASGRVGTQYF